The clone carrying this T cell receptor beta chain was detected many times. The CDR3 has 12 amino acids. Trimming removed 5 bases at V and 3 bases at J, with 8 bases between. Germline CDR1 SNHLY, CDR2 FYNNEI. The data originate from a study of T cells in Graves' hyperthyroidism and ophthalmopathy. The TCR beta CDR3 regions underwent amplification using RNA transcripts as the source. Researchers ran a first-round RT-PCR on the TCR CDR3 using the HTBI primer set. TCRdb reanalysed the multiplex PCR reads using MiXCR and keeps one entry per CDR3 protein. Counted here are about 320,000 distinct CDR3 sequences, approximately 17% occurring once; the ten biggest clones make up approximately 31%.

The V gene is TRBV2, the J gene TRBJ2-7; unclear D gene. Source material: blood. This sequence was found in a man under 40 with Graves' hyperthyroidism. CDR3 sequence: CASSRNLYEQYF. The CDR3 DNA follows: TGTGCCAGCAGTCGGAACCTCTACGAGCAGTACTTC.